This T cell receptor (beta chain) was documented in a study of control samples from healthy donors and cancer patients. The ends lost 4 bases at V and 8 bases at J; junction bases unmatched: 2. The CDR3 totals 13 residues. Germline values: CDR1 ENHRY, CDR2 SYGVKD. Method: immunoSEQ multiplex PCR; TCRdb's copy keeps in-frame clones and lacks some. The sample carries tens of thousands of clones, around 91% recorded once. Sequencing was done on a sample of blood. The receptor comes from a man in his fifties or sixties in good health. The chain has TRBV10-3 and TRBJ1-5; 10 nucleotides agree with TRBD1. CDR3: CAISGGQGKPQHF. CDR3 coding DNA: TGTGCCATCAGTGGGGGACAGGGGAAGCCCCAGCATTTT.